The T cell receptor beta chain described here comes from a study of identical twins. TCRdb reprocessed the 5' RACE reads via MiXCR and lists one record per CDR3 protein. The sample consists of under 250,000 distinct CDR3 sequences, over 8% of them appearing once. The CDR3 runs to 16 residues. The germline V gene has CDR1 MNHEY and CDR2 SVGEGT. V shed 4 bases, J shed 2 bases, and the junction held 5 bases outside the gene matches. This clonotype turned up a few times. The clonotype originates from a young woman in good health. This rearrangement joins TRBV6-2 or TRBV6-3 to TRBJ1-5; 10 bases fit TRBD1. Sequenced material: memory (CD45RO+) T cells sorted from blood. The chain's CDR3 is CASSSDRGRGNQPQHF. The CDR3, as DNA: TGTGCCAGCAGTTCAGACAGGGGGCGAGGCAATCAGCCCCAGCATTTT.